The T cell receptor beta chain described here comes from a study of cytotoxic CD8 clonotypes in ibrutinib-treated CLL. Study at large: Results showed about 25 partial and 2 complete responses; following median 68 months, 14 remained remitted, approximately 12 advanced.

Turning to this clone: Its antigen is currently unknown.

The V gene's germline CDR1 is MDHEN and CDR2 SYDVKM. V was clipped by 7 bases and J by 4 bases, with 17 bases between them. This CDR3 comprises 14 residues. Study observations and caveats: Clonality increased at ibrutinib response, then returned toward baseline at progression.

Sequencing sought depths of 1 in 200,000 to 1 in 1 million T cells. Data came from immunoSEQ multiplex PCR; TCRdb stores just in-frame clones and leaves some out. The sample lists approximately 90,000 clones, 70% to 80% occurring once. The source material was PBMCs, sampled after 24 months of ibrutinib treatment. The J gene is TRBJ2-7, the V gene TRBV28; D possibly matches TRBD1 or TRBD2 (6 bases each). The sequence derives from a human donor with chronic lymphocytic leukemia. The CDR3 sequence: CASNTLGGSYEQYF. CDR3 bases: TGTGCCAGCAATACATTGGGGGGCTCTTACGAGCAGTACTTC.